This TCR beta chain is from a study of blood T cell repertoires in COVID-19. Generated by immunoSEQ multiplex PCR, the TCRdb table keeps only in-frame clones and is missing some. The sample carries 250,000 or so clones, approximately 86% recorded once. Per the germline V gene, CDR1 is SGHRS and CDR2 is YFSETQ. V was clipped by 4 bases and J by 7 bases, with 15 bases between them. The CDR3 runs 14 residues. The receptor was isolated from a man aged 80 or over with acute or convalescent COVID-19. The sample consisted of peripheral blood. This chain links TRBV5-1 with TRBJ1-3, with a tentative D call TRBD1 (5 bases). CDR3 in amino acids: CASSRLGGTNTIYF. In DNA, the CDR3 is TGCGCCAGCAGCCGATTGGGGGGGACCAACACCATATATTTT.